The 9 T cell receptor beta chains given below trace back to one sample, sequenced in a study of blood T cell repertoires in COVID-19. Clones were sequenced by immunoSEQ multiplex PCR, and TCRdb holds only the in-frame ones, with some missing. This table has some 240,000 clones, 82% appearing once. Sequences were obtained from peripheral blood. These receptors were collected from a woman aged 55 to 70 with active or convalescent COVID-19.

The V call is TRBV30, the J call TRBJ1-2; TRBD1 matches at 8 bases. Germline loops: CDR1 GTSNPN, CDR2 SVGIG (reference sequence). The CDR3 loop spans 14 amino acids. V was clipped by 2 bases and J by 3 bases; unmatched bases: 5. The CDR3 nucleotides are TGTGCCTGGAGTAGGACAGGGATAGACTATGGCTACACCTTC. This gives the protein CAWSRTGIDYGYTF. The full variable domain, with the rest looked up from reference TRBV30 and TRBJ1-2, is SQTIHQWPATLVQPVGSPLSLECTVEGTSNPNLYWYRQAAGRGLQLLFYSVGIGQISSEVPQNLSASRPQDRQFILSSKKLLLSDSGFYLCAWSRTGIDYGYTFGSGTRLTVV.

This clone appeared once. The gene calls are TRBV5-1 and TRBJ1-1; TRBD1 aligns across 8 bases. With V trimmed by 4 bases and J by 7 bases, 6 bases remained unmatched. The length of the CDR3 is 13 residues. Germline V gene lookup returns CDR1 SGHRS and CDR2 YFSETQ. For the CDR3, the DNA is TGCGCCAGCAGCAACGGACAGGGTCGTGAAGCTTTCTTT. Protein: CASSNGQGREAFF.

The CDR3 DNA follows: TGTGCCAGCAGTTCACCTCCGGGGTCCCAGTACTTC. This encodes CASSSPPGSQYF. This chain joins TRBV6-5 and TRBJ2-7; TRBD2 might be the D (5 bases). V lost 4 bases to trimming and J lost 10 bases, with 14 bases between them. Looked up from germline, CDR1 is MNHEY and CDR2 is SVGAGI. This CDR3 region has 12 residues.

V gene TRBV5-4 combines with J gene TRBJ1-4; TRBD1 aligns across 9 bases. V was clipped by 5 bases and J by 7 bases; unmatched bases: 3. The germline V gene encodes CDR1 SGHNT and CDR2 YYREEE (reference sequence). This CDR3 has 13 residues. CDR3 residues: CASSRDRVEKLFF. For the CDR3, the DNA is TGTGCCAGCAGTCGGGACAGGGTTGAAAAACTGTTTTTT.

This clone was detected only a few times. The chain combines TRBV6-2 or TRBV6-3 with TRBJ1-2; 9 positions match TRBD1. Germline CDR1 MNHEY, CDR2 SVGEGT. After removal of 6 bases from V and 4 bases from J, the junction contained 3 bases not matched to a gene. This CDR3 comprises 13 residues. In nucleotides, the CDR3 is TGTGCCAGCAGCAACAGGGGGCCCTATGGCTACACCTTC. Its protein is CASSNRGPYGYTF.

The rearrangement links TRBV6-5 to TRBJ1-1; 9 bases map to TRBD1. V lost 6 bases, J lost 1 base, and 3 bases stayed unmatched. The germline V gene has CDR1 MNHEY and CDR2 SVGAGI. This CDR3 region has 14 residues. This CDR3 is CASRGTGTNTEAFF. The CDR3 DNA follows: TGTGCCAGCAGGGGGACAGGGACGAACACTGAAGCTTTCTTT.

V usage is TRBV3-1 (or the pseudogene TRBV3-2) and J usage is TRBJ2-3; D is undetermined. The V end was cut by 0 bases, the J end by 0 bases, with 25 bases between. In germline, CDR1 is LGHDT, CDR2 YNNKEL (reference sequence). The CDR3 totals 21 residues. The CDR3 is CASSQEIGGWKTLSSTDTQYF. The CDR3 nucleotides read TGTGCCAGCAGCCAAGAAATCGGTGGGTGGAAGACACTCAGCAGCACAGATACGCAGTATTTT.

The V and J genes are TRBV2 and TRBJ1-3; TRBD1 matches at 9 bases. The junction had 7 bases not matched to a gene; V was cut back by 6 bases and J by 4 bases. The CDR3 loop spans 15 amino acids. Germline CDR1 is SNHLY and CDR2 is FYNNEI. The CDR3 bases are TGTGCCAGCAGCTCGACAGGGGGTAAGGGAAACACCATATATTTT. It is translated as CASSSTGGKGNTIYF.

The chain recombines TRBV6-5 with TRBJ1-1; 7 bases align to TRBD1. Per germline, CDR1 MNHEY and CDR2 SVGAGI. J was trimmed by 0 bases and V by 6 bases; bases with no gene match: 7. The CDR3 consists of 15 residues. CDR3 nucleotides: TGTGCCAGCAGAAGTGACAGGGCTGTGAACACTGAAGCTTTCTTT. Protein sequence: CASRSDRAVNTEAFF.